The 26 T cell receptor beta chains below come from one sample, sequenced in a study of cytomegalovirus exposure and HLA in healthy donors. Amplification used 60 Vbeta primers and 13 Jbeta primers. Some clones are missing from TCRdb's copy, which holds only in-frame ones; the method was immunoSEQ multiplex PCR. The sample contains fewer than 200,000 clones, roughly 80% of which appear only once. Sequencing was done on a sample of PBMCs. These receptors were collected from a man aged 30 to 45 in good health and CMV-seronegative.

This clone was seen once. The J gene is TRBJ1-3, the V gene TRBV15, with D possibly being TRBD1 (5 bases). Looked up from germline, CDR1 is LNHNV and CDR2 is YYDKDF (reference sequence). This CDR3 has 13 residues. Trimming stripped 8 bases from V and 0 bases from J, with 8 bases between. The CDR3 here is CATGGGSGNTIYF. Here the CDR3 DNA reads TGTGCCACCGGGGGGGGCTCTGGAAACACCATATATTTT.

The CDR3 sequence is CASSVGAGQGSEAFF. The CDR3 bases are TGTGCCAGCAGCGTAGGGGCAGGCCAGGGTTCTGAAGCTTTCTTT. This chain uses TRBV9 with TRBJ1-1, with D maybe TRBD1 (5 bases). Trimming took 0 bases from V and 6 from J, leaving 15 bases between them. This CDR3 has 15 residues. Per germline, CDR1 SGDLS and CDR2 YYNGEE.

Worth noting for this clone: Different DNA sequences within this sample yield the same CDR3. The V call is TRBV28, the J call TRBJ1-1; perhaps TRBD1 as D (6 bases). Between the trimmed V and J ends, which lost 3 bases and 5 bases, there was a span of 7 bases. CDR1 is MDHEN and CDR2 is SYDVKM in the germline V gene. The CDR3 sequence is 12 residues long. This CDR3 reads CASSLGTTEAFF. The CDR3 DNA reads as TGTGCCAGCAGTTTGGGGACAACTGAAGCTTTCTTT.

The chain combines TRBV11-2 with TRBJ2-1; D not certain. Germline V gives CDR1 SGHAT, CDR2 FQNNGV. This CDR3 has 13 amino acids. V was shortened by 2 bases and J by 8 bases, with 10 bases between the two germline ends. This chain's CDR3 is CASSLNRVHEQFF. The CDR3 DNA follows: TGTGCCAGCAGCTTAAACCGGGTCCATGAGCAGTTCTTC.

The chain has TRBV29-1 and TRBJ1-2; a possible D gene is TRBD1 (5 bases). The germline CDR1 and CDR2 sequences are SQVTM and ANQGSEA. Trimming took off 3 bases at V and 2 bases at J, with 10 bases between the two ends. The CDR3 has 13 residues. The CDR3 spells CSVEGGVNYGYTF. Here the CDR3 DNA reads TGCAGCGTTGAGGGGGGTGTAAACTATGGCTACACCTTC.

The rearrangement uses TRBV11-2 and TRBJ1-1; possibly TRBD1 for D (5 bases). V was shortened by 5 bases and J by 3 bases, with 10 bases between the two germline ends. The germline CDR1 and CDR2 sequences are SGHAT and FQNNGV. This CDR3 is 13 amino acids long. CDR3 protein: CASSPTGYTEAFF. CDR3 bases: TGTGCCAGCAGCCCCACAGGTTACACTGAAGCTTTCTTT.

The chain joins TRBV30 to TRBJ1-1; weak D call: TRBD1 (5 bases). CDR1 is GTSNPN and CDR2 is SVGIG in the germline V gene (reference sequence). Trimming removed 4 bases at V and 0 bases at J, with 6 bases between. CDR3 size: 12 residues. The CDR3 region is CAWTGLNTEAFF. The CDR3 nucleotides are TGTGCCTGGACAGGGTTGAACACTGAAGCTTTCTTT.

J is TRBJ1-1 and V is TRBV6-6; no firm D call. Germline V lookup: CDR1 MNHNY, CDR2 SVGAGI (reference sequence). Trimming removed 5 bases from V and 0 bases from J, with 4 bases in between. The CDR3 spans 12 residues. CDR3 sequence reads: CASSRVNTEAFF. For the CDR3, the DNA is TGTGCCAGCAGTCGGGTGAACACTGAAGCTTTCTTT.

The chain has TRBV5-4 and TRBJ2-1; 7 nucleotides match TRBD2. This CDR3 region has 16 residues. Germline values: CDR1 SGHNT, CDR2 YYREEE (reference sequence). V was clipped by 4 bases and J by 1 base; unmatched bases: 8. In DNA, the CDR3 is TGTGCCAGCAGCCCTTTGGGCGGGGGATCCTACAATGAGCAGTTCTTC. Amino acid sequence: CASSPLGGGSYNEQFF. Based on the CDR3 plus reference TRBV5-4 and TRBJ2-1, the full variable domain is ETGVTQSPTHLIKTRGQQVTLRCSSQSGHNTVSWYQQALGQGPQFIFQYYREEENGRGNFPPRFSGLQFPNYSSELNVNALELDDSALYLCASSPLGGGSYNEQFFGPGTRLTVL.

This clone was observed once. The chain carries TRBV28 and TRBJ1-2, with D unclear. Per the germline V gene, CDR1 is MDHEN and CDR2 is SYDVKM. Trimming took 1 base from V and 7 from J, leaving 13 bases between them. CDR3 size: 14 residues. CDR3 loop: CASSLSVAGSGYTF. The CDR3 nucleotides are TGTGCCAGCAGTTTATCGGTTGCGGGCTCTGGCTACACCTTC.

This chain links TRBV6-5 with TRBJ2-2; D unresolved. Trimming took off 2 bases at V and 6 bases at J, with 13 bases between the two ends. CDR3 length: 15 amino acids. Germline-derived CDR1 and CDR2 are MNHEY and SVGAGI. The CDR3 nucleotides read TGTGCCAGCAGTTACAACCGCGGCGGATCCGGGGAGCTGTTTTTT. Its protein is CASSYNRGGSGELFF.

The V call is TRBV2, the J call TRBJ1-3; D is perhaps TRBD1 (5 bases). Trimming pared 6 bases from V and 2 bases from J, leaving 14 bases between. Germline V gene sequence: CDR1 SNHLY, CDR2 FYNNEI. This CDR3 has 15 amino acids. CDR3 residues: CASRFQGITGNTIYF. The CDR3 nucleotides are TGTGCCAGCAGATTTCAGGGTATTACTGGAAACACCATATATTTT.

This chain connects TRBV9 to TRBJ2-2; D gene uncertain. The CDR3 consists of 12 residues. The ends were cut back, 4 bases at V and 6 bases at J, with 7 bases in the middle. CDR1 is SGDLS and CDR2 is YYNGEE in the germline V gene. CDR3 loop: CASSSSPGELFF. CDR3 sequence (DNA): TGTGCCAGCAGCTCTAGTCCCGGGGAGCTGTTTTTT. The whole variable domain, remainder taken from reference TRBV9 and TRBJ2-2, is DSGVTQTPKHLITATGQRVTLRCSPRSGDLSVYWYQQSLDQGLQFLIQYYNGEERAKGNILERFSAQQFPDLHSELNLSSLELGDSALYFCASSSSPGELFFGEGSRLTVL.

V and J are TRBV5-1 and TRBJ2-5, with TRBD2 as a possible D gene (6 bases). Between the trimmed V and J ends, which lost 4 bases and 4 bases, there was a span of 14 bases. The CDR3 has 14 residues. CDR1 and CDR2 (germline): SGHRS, YFSETQ. CDR3 nucleotides: TGCGCCAGCAGCCCCGGGGACTGGGTAGAGACCCAGTACTTC. Translated, it gives CASSPGDWVETQYF.

V gene TRBV12-2 combines with J gene TRBJ2-1; the D call in the table, TRBD2, was not verified against the DNA. TRBV12-2 is termed a pseudogene. This CDR3 comprises 14 residues. Written as DNA, the CDR3 is TGTGCAAGTCGCTTCGGGACTAGCGACAATGAGCAGTTCTTC. This encodes CASRFGTSDNEQFF.

The V gene is TRBV9, the J gene TRBJ2-1, with D uncertain. The CDR3 sequence is 14 residues long. Looked up from germline, CDR1 is SGDLS and CDR2 is YYNGEE. V lost 0 bases and J lost 6, with 10 bases in between. In DNA form, the CDR3 reads TGTGCCAGCAGCGTAGGTGACGACTCCAATGAGCAGTTCTTC. It translates to CASSVGDDSNEQFF.

This clone was recorded a few times. The chain combines TRBV6-5 with TRBJ2-1; 8 bases fit TRBD2. The CDR3 extends over 15 amino acids. Germline CDR1 MNHEY, CDR2 SVGAGI. J lost 9 bases, V lost 2 bases, and 9 bases had no gene match. The CDR3 nucleotides are TGTGCCAGCAGTTACCCGGGACTAGAGGAGAGTGAGCAGTTCTTC. It codes for CASSYPGLEESEQFF.

This clone occurred once. The rearrangement joins TRBV7-9 to TRBJ2-1; perhaps TRBD2 as D (5 bases). The CDR3 has 16 residues. Trimming left V 5 bases short and J 0 bases short, with 14 bases between. Germline V gene data show CDR1 as SEHNR and CDR2 as FQNEAQ (reference sequence). CDR3 DNA sequence: TGTGCCAGCAGCGCCCACGGGGTAAGCTCCTACAATGAGCAGTTCTTC. Its protein product is CASSAHGVSSYNEQFF.

This sequence joins TRBV30 and TRBJ2-2, with a weak D call TRBD2 (5 bases). Looked up from germline, CDR1 is GTSNPN and CDR2 is SVGIG (reference sequence). This CDR3 is 15 amino acids long. Trimming stripped 3 bases from V and 6 bases from J, with 17 bases between. CDR3 DNA: TGTGCCTGGAGGAGTGGATTAGCGCCGTCCGGGGAGCTGTTTTTT. As protein: CAWRSGLAPSGELFF.

The chain is built from TRBV4-3 and TRBJ2-2; 7 bases are a match to TRBD2. Germline loops: CDR1 LGHNA, CDR2 YSLEER. The V and J ends lost 1 base and 0 bases, in that order; junction bases with no gene match: 2. The CDR3 contains 16 residues. Written as DNA, the CDR3 is TGCGCCAGCAGCCAAGGGCTAGCGGCGAACACCGGGGAGCTGTTTTTT. Amino acids: CASSQGLAANTGELFF.

This clone was seen just once. The V gene is TRBV9, the J gene TRBJ1-6; 7 nucleotides line up with TRBD1. CDR1 is SGDLS, CDR2 YYNGEE, per germline. Trimming cost V 3 bases and J 7 bases; bases outside gene matches: 10. The CDR3 length is 16 residues. CDR3 in DNA: TGTGCCAGCAGCGCCTATGGGGGACAGATCAATTCACCCCTCCACTTT. It yields the protein CASSAYGGQINSPLHF. Filled out from reference TRBV9 and TRBJ1-6, the complete variable domain reads DSGVTQTPKHLITATGQRVTLRCSPRSGDLSVYWYQQSLDQGLQFLIQYYNGEERAKGNILERFSAQQFPDLHSELNLSSLELGDSALYFCASSAYGGQINSPLHFGNGTRLTVT.

This clone was seen once. Here the CDR3 DNA reads TGTGCCAGCAGTTTCATTAGTAGAGGCTACACCTTC. It codes for CASSFISRGYTF. The chain is built from TRBV28 and TRBJ1-2, with unresolved D. Germline V lookup: CDR1 MDHEN, CDR2 SYDVKM. V was pared by 3 bases and J by 8 bases, with 10 bases between. This CDR3 spans 12 amino acids.

CDR3 nucleotide sequence: TGCGCCAGCAGCCGCCTGGGCGGGGTGGAGACCCAGTACTTC. Amino acids: CASSRLGGVETQYF. J is TRBJ2-5 and V is TRBV5-1, with D perhaps matching TRBD2 (6 bases). There are 14 residues in the CDR3. Germline-derived CDR1 and CDR2 are SGHRS and YFSETQ. The V gene lost 4 bases and the J gene lost 5 bases, with 15 bases spanning the gap.

This clone was counted a few times. The genes are TRBV27 and TRBJ2-4; 8 positions match TRBD1. The CDR3 loop spans 13 amino acids. Germline values: CDR1 MNHEY, CDR2 SMNVEV (reference sequence). V gave up 6 bases and J gave up 7 bases; unmatched junction bases: 5. The CDR3 spells CASRLRQGNIQYF. Here the CDR3 DNA reads TGTGCCAGCAGGCTTCGACAGGGGAACATTCAGTACTTC.

This sequence joins TRBV9 and TRBJ1-3; D unclear. Trimming shortened V by 1 base and J by 4 bases, and 9 bases separated the two germline ends. The CDR3 loop spans 14 amino acids. The germline V gene has CDR1 SGDLS and CDR2 YYNGEE. The CDR3 coding sequence is TGTGCCAGCAGCGTACAGGCAGAGGGAAACACCATATATTTT. Its translation is CASSVQAEGNTIYF. The full variable domain, completed using reference TRBV9 and TRBJ1-3, is DSGVTQTPKHLITATGQRVTLRCSPRSGDLSVYWYQQSLDQGLQFLIQYYNGEERAKGNILERFSAQQFPDLHSELNLSSLELGDSALYFCASSVQAEGNTIYFGEGSWLTVV.

The V gene is TRBV7-6, the J gene TRBJ2-5, with D perhaps TRBD2 (7 bases). The CDR3 runs to 16 residues. CDR1 SGHVS and CDR2 FNYEAQ come from the germline V gene. V lost 0 bases and J lost 7, with 18 bases in between. The CDR3 nucleotides read TGTGCCAGCAGCTTAGCTAGGCCCAAAAGGGGGGGGACCCAGTACTTC. Translation gives CASSLARPKRGGTQYF.